These T cell receptor beta chains were read from a single sample in a study of T cell changes during pregnancy in multiple sclerosis. Data came from immunoSEQ multiplex PCR; TCRdb stores just in-frame clones and leaves some out. The table has about 60,000 clones, 90% seen once. Sequenced material: peripheral blood, taken in the second trimester of pregnancy. The receptors derive from a female donor in good health, enrolled as a control in a pregnancy study. Both conserved end residues are part of each CDR3. Fields, in order: clone size, V gene, D gene, J gene, CDR3 protein, CDR3 DNA. A D gene is named only where the DNA matches it firmly. Only part of the rows carry a size: once, few, many, or a class if the clone is expanded.

clone_size: -; v_call: TRBV27; d_call: -; j_call: TRBJ1-6; cdr3_aa: CASSLRGVVGSPLHF; cdr3_nt: TGTGCCAGCAGTTTAAGGGGCGTAGTAGGTTCACCCCTCCACTTT
clone_size: -; v_call: TRBV5-6; d_call: TRBD1; j_call: TRBJ1-5; cdr3_aa: CASSSMTGSNQPQHF; cdr3_nt: TGTGCCAGCAGCTCCATGACAGGGAGCAATCAGCCCCAGCATTTT
clone_size: -; v_call: TRBV6-1; d_call: -; j_call: TRBJ1-2; cdr3_aa: CASSRVGAPYGYTF; cdr3_nt: TGTGCCAGCAGTCGCGTGGGGGCCCCCTATGGCTACACCTTC
clone_size: -; v_call: TRBV7-6; d_call: TRBD1; j_call: TRBJ1-1; cdr3_aa: CASSFGTGRKTEAFF; cdr3_nt: TGTGCCAGCAGCTTTGGGACAGGGAGGAAGACTGAAGCTTTCTTT
clone_size: -; v_call: TRBV28; d_call: TRBD1; j_call: TRBJ1-5; cdr3_aa: CASSTGGGGNQPQHF; cdr3_nt: TGTGCCAGCAGTACAGGGGGCGGCGGCAATCAGCCCCAGCATTTT
clone_size: -; v_call: TRBV4-2; d_call: TRBD1; j_call: TRBJ1-2; cdr3_aa: CASSQDRTGNGYTF; cdr3_nt: TGTGCCAGCAGCCAAGACAGGACAGGGAATGGCTACACCTTC
clone_size: -; v_call: TRBV5-1; d_call: TRBD2; j_call: TRBJ2-7; cdr3_aa: CASSGGTSGVYEQYF; cdr3_nt: TGCGCCAGCAGCGGGGGGACTAGCGGGGTCTACGAGCAGTACTTC
clone_size: -; v_call: TRBV27; d_call: TRBD1; j_call: TRBJ1-6; cdr3_aa: CASSGTGSYNSPLHF; cdr3_nt: TGTGCCAGCAGCGGGACAGGGTCCTATAATTCACCCCTCCACTTT
clone_size: once; v_call: TRBV5-5; d_call: TRBD1; j_call: TRBJ2-3; cdr3_aa: CASSRPGQGKDTQYF; cdr3_nt: TGTGCCAGCAGTCGACCGGGACAGGGTAAAGATACGCAGTATTTT
clone_size: -; v_call: TRBV7-2; d_call: -; j_call: TRBJ2-3; cdr3_aa: CASSSRSPMGDTQYF; cdr3_nt: TGTGCCAGCAGCTCCCGTAGCCCTATGGGAGATACGCAGTATTTT
clone_size: -; v_call: TRBV2; d_call: TRBD2; j_call: TRBJ2-1; cdr3_aa: CASSAEWLAGGGEQFF; cdr3_nt: TGTGCCAGCAGTGCGGAGTGGCTAGCGGGCGGGGGTGAGCAGTTCTTC
clone_size: -; v_call: TRBV25-1; d_call: TRBD1; j_call: TRBJ2-5; cdr3_aa: CASSSPRTGLVETQYF; cdr3_nt: TGTGCCAGCAGTTCCCCCCGGACAGGGTTGGTGGAGACCCAGTACTTC
clone_size: -; v_call: TRBV6-5; d_call: -; j_call: TRBJ1-6; cdr3_aa: CAPTIRRRRNSPLHF; cdr3_nt: TGTGCCCCCACGATAAGACGGAGAAGGAATTCACCCCTCCACTTT
clone_size: -; v_call: TRBV9; d_call: -; j_call: TRBJ1-1; cdr3_aa: CASSEGRRGQRAFF; cdr3_nt: TGTGCCAGCAGTGAGGGAAGGAGGGGCCAAAGGGCTTTCTTT
clone_size: -; v_call: TRBV29-1; d_call: -; j_call: TRBJ2-2; cdr3_aa: CSVQREDTGELFF; cdr3_nt: TGCAGCGTTCAAAGGGAGGACACCGGGGAGCTGTTTTTT
clone_size: -; v_call: TRBV7-7; d_call: -; j_call: TRBJ2-1; cdr3_aa: CASSLVGSPNEQFF; cdr3_nt: TGTGCTAGCAGCTTAGTTGGTAGTCCTAACGAGCAGTTCTTC
clone_size: -; v_call: TRBV13; d_call: -; j_call: TRBJ1-2; cdr3_aa: CASRLQGTHGYTF; cdr3_nt: TGTGCCAGCAGACTACAGGGAACCCATGGCTACACCTTC
clone_size: -; v_call: TRBV27; d_call: -; j_call: TRBJ1-6; cdr3_aa: CASSFLVGALNNSPLHF; cdr3_nt: TGTGCCAGCAGTTTTTTAGTAGGGGCTTTGAATAATTCACCCCTCCACTTT
clone_size: -; v_call: TRBV7-9; d_call: -; j_call: TRBJ2-1; cdr3_aa: CASSLPAGSSYNEQFF; cdr3_nt: TGTGCCAGCAGCTTACCGGCGGGCAGCTCCTACAATGAGCAGTTCTTC
clone_size: -; v_call: TRBV27; d_call: TRBD2; j_call: TRBJ2-1; cdr3_aa: CASSLSRASGRDEQFF; cdr3_nt: TGTGCCAGCAGTTTATCGAGGGCTAGCGGGAGGGATGAGCAGTTCTTC
clone_size: -; v_call: TRBV6-1; d_call: -; j_call: TRBJ1-3; cdr3_aa: CASSEASSGANTIYF; cdr3_nt: TGTGCCAGCAGTGAAGCGAGTTCAGGGGCAAACACCATATATTTT
clone_size: -; v_call: TRBV2; d_call: TRBD2; j_call: TRBJ2-7; cdr3_aa: CATLGGAYEQYF; cdr3_nt: TGTGCCACCCTGGGGGGGGCCTACGAGCAGTACTTC
clone_size: -; v_call: TRBV11-1; d_call: -; j_call: TRBJ2-1; cdr3_aa: CASSLYDSLAGNEQFF; cdr3_nt: TGTGCCAGCAGCTTATACGATAGCTTGGCGGGGAATGAGCAGTTCTTC
clone_size: -; v_call: TRBV15; d_call: TRBD2; j_call: TRBJ2-1; cdr3_aa: CATSRVVGRTYNEQFF; cdr3_nt: TGTGCCACCAGCAGAGTTGTCGGGAGGACTTACAATGAGCAGTTCTTC
clone_size: -; v_call: TRBV11-1; d_call: -; j_call: TRBJ2-5; cdr3_aa: CASSLVGGRQETQYF; cdr3_nt: TGTGCCAGCAGCTTAGTCGGGGGGCGACAAGAGACCCAGTACTTC
clone_size: -; v_call: TRBV11-2; d_call: TRBD1; j_call: TRBJ1-6; cdr3_aa: CASSLAGGPNSPLHF; cdr3_nt: TGTGCCAGCAGCTTAGCAGGGGGTCCCAATTCACCCCTCCACTTT
clone_size: -; v_call: TRBV5-4; d_call: -; j_call: TRBJ2-1; cdr3_aa: CASSAANEQFF; cdr3_nt: TGTGCCAGCAGCGCGGCTAATGAGCAGTTCTTC
clone_size: -; v_call: TRBV7-9; d_call: -; j_call: TRBJ2-1; cdr3_aa: CASSLPGGDEQFF; cdr3_nt: TGTGCCAGCAGCTTACCGGGGGGCGATGAGCAGTTCTTC
clone_size: -; v_call: TRBV27; d_call: -; j_call: TRBJ2-7; cdr3_aa: CASSRNTDLSYEQYF; cdr3_nt: TGTGCCAGCAGTCGGAACACAGACCTCTCCTACGAGCAGTACTTC
clone_size: -; v_call: TRBV29-1; d_call: -; j_call: TRBJ2-7; cdr3_aa: CSVWVRALPVDEQYF; cdr3_nt: TGCAGTGTCTGGGTCAGGGCCCTCCCGGTCGACGAGCAGTACTTC
clone_size: once; v_call: TRBV19; d_call: TRBD1; j_call: TRBJ1-2; cdr3_aa: CASSAGTGISYGYTF; cdr3_nt: TGTGCCAGTAGTGCCGGGACAGGGATTTCGTATGGCTACACCTTC
clone_size: -; v_call: TRBV9; d_call: -; j_call: TRBJ1-2; cdr3_aa: CASSVADEGPRSGYTF; cdr3_nt: TGTGCCAGCAGCGTAGCCGACGAGGGTCCCCGGAGTGGCTACACCTTC